Following are 30 T cell receptor beta chains from one sample sequenced in a study of PD-1 blockade in classical Hodgkin lymphoma. Stated time point: cycle 4 day 1 (C4D1), after less than 7 weeks of nivolumab. Relapses following autologous stem cell transplantation were seen in all patients, with brentuximab vedotin exposure varying. Profiling relied on immunoSEQ multiplex PCR, and the TCRdb table lists in-frame clones only, not all of them. There are over 85,000 clones in the sample; 93% occur only once, and less than 2% lies in the top ten. Sequencing was performed on peripheral blood mononuclear cells (PBMCs), taken before the fourth cycle of nivolumab. The receptors were gathered from a human donor with classical Hodgkin lymphoma.

As for this clone: A junction boundary mismatches the germline segment, possibly from a read error. The chain employs TRBV6-4 and TRBJ2-2, with a tentative D call TRBD2 (5 bases). Germline lookup yields CDR1 MRHNA and CDR2 SNTAGT. CDR3 length: 15 residues. The CDR3 loop is CASRDSPLGTGELFF. The CDR3 coding sequence is TGTGCCAGCAGGGACTCCCCATTGGGGACCGGGGAGCTGTTTTTT.

The chain couples TRBV5-4 to TRBJ1-1; D gene uncertain. Deletions cut 0 bases from V and 11 bases from J, with 17 bases between. There are 14 residues in the CDR3. CDR1 is SGHNT, CDR2 YYREEE, per germline (reference sequence). The CDR3 bases are TGTGCCAGCAGCTTGGACGGAATACGGGTGATTGCTTTCTTT. Translated, it gives CASSLDGIRVIAFF.

The chain carries TRBV27 and TRBJ1-2; 7 nucleotides match TRBD1. CDR1 is MNHEY, CDR2 SMNVEV, per germline (reference sequence). J gave up 4 bases and V 0 bases, and 5 bases lay outside the gene matches. This CDR3 contains 15 residues. The CDR3 bases are TGTGCCAGCAGTTTATCTGGGACAGCTATCTATGGCTACACCTTC. Its translation is CASSLSGTAIYGYTF.

CDR3 DNA sequence: TGTGCCAGCAGTGGGACAGGGTCGAGCACAGATACGCAGTATTTT. Translating it yields CASSGTGSSTDTQYF. The chain employs TRBV2 and TRBJ2-3; 8 nucleotides match TRBD1. Germline CDR1 reads SNHLY; CDR2 reads FYNNEI. CDR3 length: 15 amino acids. V lost 4 bases, J lost 0 bases, and 3 bases stayed unmatched.

CDR3 in DNA: TGTGCCAGCAGCTTGGGGAAGGGGCGCGACACTGAAGCTTTCTTT. This translates into CASSLGKGRDTEAFF. V gene TRBV5-8 combines with J gene TRBJ1-1, with TRBD1 as a possible D gene (5 bases). Between the trimmed V and J ends, which lost 0 bases and 3 bases, there was a span of 12 bases. CDR3 size: 15 residues. Germline loops: CDR1 SGHTS, CDR2 YDEGEE.

This clone was observed a single time. The V gene is TRBV5-6, the J gene TRBJ1-5; no clear D gene. Trimming cost V 1 base and J 2 bases, with 10 bases left between them. Germline V gives CDR1 SGHDT, CDR2 YYEEEE. This CDR3 comprises 15 residues. CDR3 sequence: CASSLKGFGNQPQHF. CDR3 DNA sequence: TGTGCCAGCAGCTTGAAGGGATTCGGCAATCAGCCCCAGCATTTT.

The genes are TRBV27 and TRBJ2-7, with 8 bases fitting TRBD1. CDR1 is MNHEY, CDR2 SMNVEV, per germline (reference sequence). The CDR3 loop spans 17 amino acids. V gave up 1 base and J gave up 2 bases; unmatched junction bases: 10. Here the CDR3 reads CASSLFPDRVSAYEQYF. The CDR3 DNA is TGTGCCAGCAGTTTATTCCCGGACAGGGTATCGGCCTACGAGCAGTACTTC.

This chain links TRBV5-1 with TRBJ1-2; weak D call: TRBD1 (5 bases). CDR3 length: 18 residues. CDR1 SGHRS and CDR2 YFSETQ come from the germline V gene. Trimming took 5 bases from V and 3 from J, leaving 26 bases between them. The DNA for the CDR3 is TGCGCCAGCAGACCTTCCCGGGGCGTGGGAGAAGTCCACTATGGCTACACCTTC. It encodes CASRPSRGVGEVHYGYTF.

The chain uses TRBV29-1 and TRBJ2-3, with TRBD2 identical over 7 bases. Germline V gives CDR1 SQVTM, CDR2 ANQGSEA. The CDR3 runs to 13 residues. V lost 7 bases to trimming and J lost 4 bases; unmatched junction nucleotides: 8. The CDR3 sequence is CSGSGTTADTQYF. CDR3 nucleotides: TGCAGCGGCTCCGGGACTACCGCAGATACGCAGTATTTT.

The chain carries TRBV18 and TRBJ2-7; tentatively, D is TRBD1 (6 bases). The CDR3 runs to 15 residues. Germline CDR1 KGHSH, CDR2 LQKENI. With 5 bases removed from V and 7 bases from J, the gap between germline ends came to 21 bases. The CDR3 DNA is TGTGCCAGCTCAGAACGAGGACAGAGCTACGAGGAGCAGTACTTC. Residues: CASSERGQSYEEQYF.

The chain couples TRBV2 to TRBJ2-5; no definite D call. Between the trimmed V and J ends, which lost 6 bases and 2 bases, there was a span of 10 bases. Germline V lookup: CDR1 SNHLY, CDR2 FYNNEI. CDR3 size: 13 residues. The CDR3 protein is CASSPHLQETQYF. The CDR3 DNA sequence: TGTGCCAGCAGCCCCCATTTACAAGAGACCCAGTACTTC.

This clone was counted a single time. V gene TRBV4-1 combines with J gene TRBJ1-1, with TRBD1 identical over 9 bases. The CDR3 loop spans 16 amino acids. CDR1 and CDR2 (germline): MGHRA, YSYEKL. Germline trimming cut 4 bases from V and 11 bases from J; bases unmatched to any gene: 17. CDR3 DNA sequence: TGCGCCAGCAGCCCCCCACAGGGGGCTTTCTCTGAAGGGGCTTTCTTT. Its protein product is CASSPPQGAFSEGAFF.

The J gene is TRBJ2-7, the V gene TRBV18; 10 bases fit TRBD2. With V trimmed by 0 bases and J by 4 bases, 18 bases remained unmatched. The CDR3 consists of 20 residues. Germline V CDR1 and CDR2: KGHSH, LQKENI. This CDR3 is CASSPPNSLAGPAQTYEQYF. In nucleotides, the CDR3 is TGTGCCAGCTCACCACCGAATTCACTAGCGGGACCCGCTCAAACTTACGAGCAGTACTTC. Drawing the rest from reference TRBV18 and TRBJ2-7, the complete variable domain is NAGVMQNPRHLVRRRGQEARLRCSPMKGHSHVYWYRQLPEEGLKFMVYLQKENIIDESGMPKERFSAEFPKEGPSILRIQQVVRGDSAAYFCASSPPNSLAGPAQTYEQYFGPGTRLTVT.

The gene calls are TRBV7-9 and TRBJ2-1, with a tentative D call TRBD1 (5 bases). Trimming removed 5 bases at V and 5 bases at J, with 13 bases between. The CDR3 has 14 residues. From germline, CDR1 is SEHNR and CDR2 FQNEAQ (reference sequence). The CDR3 here is CASSTAQGDNEQFF. The CDR3 nucleotides are TGTGCCAGCAGCACGGCTCAGGGCGACAATGAGCAGTTCTTC. Full variable domain (missing parts from reference TRBV7-9 and TRBJ2-1): DTGVSQNPRHKITKRGQNVTFRCDPISEHNRLYWYRQTLGQGPEFLTYFQNEAQLEKSRLLSDRFSAERPKGSFSTLEIQRTEQGDSAMYLCASSTAQGDNEQFFGPGTRLTVL.

The chain carries TRBV28 and TRBJ1-1; no firm D call. Trimming removed 7 bases at V and 2 bases at J, with 20 bases between. The length of the CDR3 is 16 residues. Germline CDR1 reads MDHEN; CDR2 reads SYDVKM. The CDR3 region is CASTSFASFVNTEAFF. CDR3 coding DNA: TGTGCCAGCACTTCCTTCGCAAGCTTTGTTAACACTGAAGCTTTCTTT.

The chain combines TRBV6-5 with TRBJ2-3; a weak D match, TRBD2 (5 bases). The germline V gene has CDR1 MNHEY and CDR2 SVGAGI. The V end lost 0 bases, the J end lost 5 bases, and 12 bases lay between the germline ends. CDR3 length: 15 residues. CDR3 loop: CASSYSTGMGDTQYF. CDR3 DNA: TGTGCCAGCAGTTACTCGACGGGGATGGGAGATACGCAGTATTTT.

As DNA, the CDR3 is TGTGCCTGGACTGGCCGGGATTCCTCCTACAATGAGCAGTTCTTC. Protein sequence: CAWTGRDSSYNEQFF. The genes are TRBV30 and TRBJ2-1, with D possibly matching TRBD2 (5 bases). The V gene's germline CDR1 is GTSNPN and CDR2 SVGIG (reference sequence). The CDR3 length is 15 residues. V was pared by 4 bases and J by 0 bases, with 13 bases between.

The V gene is TRBV19, the J gene TRBJ2-7; 10 bases fit TRBD2. The CDR3 consists of 17 residues. Germline CDR1 reads LNHDA; CDR2 reads SQIVND (reference sequence). The junction had 13 bases not matched to a gene; V was cut back by 8 bases and J by 0 bases. DNA for the CDR3: TGTGCCAGTTCCGGGACTAGCGATTCCAAAGACTCCTACGAGCAGTACTTC. This gives the protein CASSGTSDSKDSYEQYF.

This rearrangement joins TRBV5-6 to TRBJ2-1; TRBD1 matches at 9 bases. V was pared by 5 bases and J by 0 bases, with 3 bases of the junction left unmatched. CDR1 and CDR2 (germline): SGHDT, YYEEEE. This CDR3 contains 15 residues. CDR3 region: CASRPTGGSYNEQFF. The CDR3 DNA sequence: TGTGCCAGCAGACCGACAGGGGGCTCCTACAATGAGCAGTTCTTC.

The chain links TRBV28 to TRBJ2-4; no clear D. Trimming took off 5 bases at V and 0 bases at J, with 14 bases between the two ends. This CDR3 contains 16 residues. The V gene's germline CDR1 is MDHEN and CDR2 SYDVKM. CDR3: CASSPLGALAKNIQYF. In nucleotides, the CDR3 is TGTGCCAGCAGTCCCCTGGGTGCCCTAGCCAAAAACATTCAGTACTTC. The entire variable domain, with the rest obtained from reference TRBV28 and TRBJ2-4, is as follows: DVKVTQSSRYLVKRTGEKVFLECVQDMDHENMFWYRQDPGLGLRLIYFSYDVKMKEKGDIPEGYSVSREKKERFSLILESASTNQTSMYLCASSPLGALAKNIQYFGAGTRLSVL.

V is TRBV6-5 and J is TRBJ1-5, with D possibly being TRBD1 (6 bases). Looked up from germline, CDR1 is MNHEY and CDR2 is SVGAGI. This CDR3 region has 15 residues. V dropped 6 bases and J dropped 9 bases, with 21 bases sitting between them. This chain's CDR3 is CASSRTSGEKVPQHF. In nucleotides, the CDR3 is TGTGCCAGCAGCCGCACCTCAGGGGAGAAGGTGCCCCAGCATTTT.

This chain connects TRBV5-4 to TRBJ1-2; possible D gene TRBD1, 5 bases. This CDR3 spans 12 amino acids. Germline V gene data show CDR1 as SGHNT and CDR2 as YYREEE (reference sequence). The V end was cut by 5 bases, the J end by 10 bases, with 15 bases between. The DNA for the CDR3 is TGTGCCAGCAGTAACCGCGACAGCTACTACACCTTC. Translating gives CASSNRDSYYTF. The full variable domain, its missing parts supplied by reference TRBV5-4 and TRBJ1-2, is ETGVTQSPTHLIKTRGQQVTLRCSSQSGHNTVSWYQQALGQGPQFIFQYYREEENGRGNFPPRFSGLQFPNYSSELNVNALELDDSALYLCASSNRDSYYTFGSGTRLTVV.

V is TRBV7-8 and J is TRBJ1-1; no definite D call. CDR3 length equals 13 residues. Trimming removed 4 bases from V and 0 bases from J, with 6 bases in between. CDR1 and CDR2 from the germline V gene are SGHVS and FQNEAQ. The CDR3 is CASSSGLNTEAFF. In DNA, the CDR3 is TGTGCCAGCAGCTCAGGCCTGAACACTGAAGCTTTCTTT.

The V gene is TRBV2, the J gene TRBJ2-2; TRBD2 agrees at 8 bases. Germline V lookup: CDR1 SNHLY, CDR2 FYNNEI. This CDR3 contains 13 residues. The V and J ends lost 8 bases and 4 bases, in that order; junction bases with no gene match: 3. This CDR3 reads CASSSGPTGELFF. CDR3 bases: TGTGCCAGCTCTAGCGGGCCCACCGGGGAGCTGTTTTTT.

This clone was seen only once. The chain is built from TRBV14 and TRBJ2-7, with TRBD2 matching 7 bases. The CDR3 contains 14 residues. The trim removed 0 bases at V and 2 bases at J, leaving 1 base unmatched. Germline CDR1 is SGHDN and CDR2 is FVKESK. The CDR3 loop reads CASSQDRGAYEQYF. CDR3 in DNA: TGTGCCAGCAGCCAAGACCGGGGGGCCTACGAGCAGTACTTC.

The CDR3 nucleotides read TGCGCCAGCAGCCGGGGACTAGCCCAGGAGCAGTACTTC. Translated: CASSRGLAQEQYF. V and J are TRBV4-1 and TRBJ2-7; 9 positions match TRBD2. CDR1 and CDR2 (germline): MGHRA, YSYEKL. CDR3 length: 13 residues. V shed 4 bases and J 7 bases; nucleotides not matched to a gene: 5.

The chain couples TRBV30 to TRBJ2-1; 12 bases are a match to TRBD2. The CDR3 is 16 amino acids. Per the germline V gene, CDR1 is GTSNPN and CDR2 is SVGIG (reference sequence). The ends lost 2 bases at V and 5 bases at J; junction bases unmatched: 7. As DNA, the CDR3 is TGTGCCTGGAGTCGACTAGCGGGAGTCGGAAACAATGAGCAGTTCTTC. It codes for CAWSRLAGVGNNEQFF.

The rearrangement uses TRBV6-4 and TRBJ1-5; no firm D call. This CDR3 is 13 amino acids long. Per the germline V gene, CDR1 is MRHNA and CDR2 is SNTAGT. The V end was cut by 6 bases, the J end by 0 bases, with 6 bases between. The CDR3 DNA follows: TGTGCCAGCAGCAAAGATAGCAATCAGCCCCAGCATTTT. Protein: CASSKDSNQPQHF.

The chain recombines TRBV11-2 with TRBJ2-6; possible D gene TRBD2, 5 bases. The V gene lost 1 base and the J gene lost 0 bases, with 7 bases spanning the gap. The CDR3 contains 16 residues. The germline V gene has CDR1 SGHAT and CDR2 FQNNGV. In DNA form, the CDR3 reads TGTGCCAGCAGCTTAGGAGGGATCTCTGGGGCCAACGTCCTGACTTTC. This sequence encodes CASSLGGISGANVLTF. The variable domain in full, with the rest retrieved from reference TRBV11-2 and TRBJ2-6, is EAGVAQSPRYKIIEKRQSVAFWCNPISGHATLYWYQQILGQGPKLLIQFQNNGVVDDSQLPKDRFSAERLKGVDSTLKIQPAKLEDSAVYLCASSLGGISGANVLTFGAGSRLTVL.

This rearrangement joins TRBV18 to TRBJ1-1; no clear D. V dropped 6 bases and J dropped 0 bases, with 11 bases sitting between them. This CDR3 contains 14 residues. The germline V gene has CDR1 KGHSH and CDR2 LQKENI. Here the CDR3 DNA reads TGTGCCAGCTCGTCCCTGACTCTGAACACTGAAGCTTTCTTT. The encoded protein is CASSSLTLNTEAFF.